This T cell receptor (beta chain) stems from a study of CD8+ T cells in alopecia areata. Overall study context: Scalp area affected, as a percentage, set the severity score of treated patients.

Sequencing relied on a cDNA template that was reverse transcribed from extracted RNA. TCRdb's table, derived via immunoSEQ multiplex PCR, lists solely in-frame clones and lacks some. The table has some 220,000 clones, about 57% seen once. Findings and limits, study-wide: The study found that many expanded lesional clones persisted in scalp and blood during tofacitinib. Tofacitinib delivered significant drops in scalp clonality and in expanded CD8+ clones among the top 100.

The treatment is: oral pan-JAK inhibitor, 5-10 mg twice daily. Germline V gives CDR1 SGHTA, CDR2 FQGTGA. V lost 5 bases and J lost 0, with 7 bases in between. The CDR3 runs to 13 residues. This clone showed up just a few times. What it binds is unknown. The chain employs TRBV7-3 and TRBJ1-1; perhaps TRBD1 as D (5 bases). The clonotype was recovered from a human donor with alopecia areata. The source was CD4+ T cells sorted from blood, collected at week 4, from a patient treated with tofacitinib. The CDR3 reads CASSDSMNTEAFF. The CDR3, as DNA: TGTGCCAGCAGCGACAGCATGAACACTGAAGCTTTCTTT.